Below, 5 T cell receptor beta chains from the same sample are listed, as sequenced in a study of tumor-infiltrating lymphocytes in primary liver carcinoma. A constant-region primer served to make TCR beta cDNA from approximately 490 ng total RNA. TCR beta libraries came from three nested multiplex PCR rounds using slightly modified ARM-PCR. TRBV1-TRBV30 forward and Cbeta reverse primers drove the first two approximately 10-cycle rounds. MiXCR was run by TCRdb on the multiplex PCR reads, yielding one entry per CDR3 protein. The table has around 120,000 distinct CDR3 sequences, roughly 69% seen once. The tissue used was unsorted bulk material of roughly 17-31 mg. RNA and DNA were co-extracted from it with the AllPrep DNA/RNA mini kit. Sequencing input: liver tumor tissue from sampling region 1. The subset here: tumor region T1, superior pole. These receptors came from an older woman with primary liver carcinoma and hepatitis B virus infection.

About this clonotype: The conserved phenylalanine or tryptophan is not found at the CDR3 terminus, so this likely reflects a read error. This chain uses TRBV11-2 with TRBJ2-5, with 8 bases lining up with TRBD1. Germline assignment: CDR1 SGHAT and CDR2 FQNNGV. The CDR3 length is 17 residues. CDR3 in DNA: TGTGCCAGCGGCTTAGATCTAGGGACAGGAGTAAAAGAGACCCAGTACTAC. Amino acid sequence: CASGLDLGTGVKETQYY.

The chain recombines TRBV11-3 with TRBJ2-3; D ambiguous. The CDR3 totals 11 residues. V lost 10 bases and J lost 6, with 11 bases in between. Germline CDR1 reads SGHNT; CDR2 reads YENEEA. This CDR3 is CAIFLTDTQYF. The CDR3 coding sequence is TGTGCCATCTTCCTCACCGATACGCAGTATTTT.

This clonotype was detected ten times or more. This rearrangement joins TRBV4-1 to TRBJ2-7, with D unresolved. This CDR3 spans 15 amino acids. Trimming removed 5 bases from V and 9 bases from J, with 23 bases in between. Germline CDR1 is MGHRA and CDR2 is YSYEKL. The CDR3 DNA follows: TGCGCCAGCAGCAAGGGAACAGAGGCCACCCTAGGGCAGTACTTC. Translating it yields CASSKGTEATLGQYF.

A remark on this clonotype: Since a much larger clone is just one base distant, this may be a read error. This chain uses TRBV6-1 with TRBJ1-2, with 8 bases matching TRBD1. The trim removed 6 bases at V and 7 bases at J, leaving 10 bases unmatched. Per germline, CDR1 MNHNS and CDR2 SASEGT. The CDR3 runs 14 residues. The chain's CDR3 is CASSPGQGICGYTF. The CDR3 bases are TGTGCCAGCAGCCCCGGACAGGGAATCTGTGGCTACACCTTC.

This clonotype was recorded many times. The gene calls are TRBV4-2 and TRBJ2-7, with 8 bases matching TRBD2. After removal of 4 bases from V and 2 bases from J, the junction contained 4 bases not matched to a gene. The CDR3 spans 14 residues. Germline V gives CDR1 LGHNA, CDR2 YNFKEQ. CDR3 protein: CASSPSTSAYEQYF. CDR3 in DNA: TGTGCCAGCAGCCCGTCGACTAGCGCCTACGAGCAGTACTTC.